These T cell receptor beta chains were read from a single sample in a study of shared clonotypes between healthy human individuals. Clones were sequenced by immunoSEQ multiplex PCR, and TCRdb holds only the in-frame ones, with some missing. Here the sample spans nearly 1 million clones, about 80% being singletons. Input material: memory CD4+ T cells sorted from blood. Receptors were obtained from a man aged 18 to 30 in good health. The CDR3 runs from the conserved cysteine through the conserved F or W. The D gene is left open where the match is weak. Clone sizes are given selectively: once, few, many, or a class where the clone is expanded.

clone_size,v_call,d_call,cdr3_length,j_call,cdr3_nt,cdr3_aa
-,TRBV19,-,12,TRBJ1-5,TGTGCCAGTAGTATCCAAGATCAGCCCCAGCATTTT,CASSIQDQPQHF
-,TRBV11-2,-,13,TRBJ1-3,TGTGCCAGCAGCAACGTCCAGGGAAACACCATATATTTT,CASSNVQGNTIYF
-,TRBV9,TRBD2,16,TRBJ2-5,TGTGCCAGCAGCGCACCGGGACTAGCGGGAGCGGAGACCCAGTACTTC,CASSAPGLAGAETQYF
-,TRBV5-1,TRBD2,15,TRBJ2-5,TGCGCCAGCAGCTTGGCGGGACTAGATCAAGAGACCCAGTACTTC,CASSLAGLDQETQYF
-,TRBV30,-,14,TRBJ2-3,TGTGCCTGGAGTGTGGGGGTAGTAACAGATACGCAGTATTTT,CAWSVGVVTDTQYF
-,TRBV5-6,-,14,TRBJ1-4,TGTGCCAGCAGCTTCACCGGGACCCTTGAAAAACTGTTTTTT,CASSFTGTLEKLFF
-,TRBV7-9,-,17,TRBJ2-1,TGTGCCAGCAGCTTAGAACTAGCCTTAGGAATAAGGAATGAGCAGTTCTTC,CASSLELALGIRNEQFF
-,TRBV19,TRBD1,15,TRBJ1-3,TGTGCCAGTAGTATTCCCGGGACAGCCGGAAACACCATATATTTT,CASSIPGTAGNTIYF
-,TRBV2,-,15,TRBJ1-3,TGTGCCAGCAGGGCAGACAAGGGGTCAGGAAACACCATATATTTT,CASRADKGSGNTIYF
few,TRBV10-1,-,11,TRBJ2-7,TGCGCCAGCAGTGAACGCGGGGAGCAGTACTTC,CASSERGEQYF
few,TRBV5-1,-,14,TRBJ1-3,TGCGCCAGCAGCTTGGACACGACGGGAAACACCATATATTTT,CASSLDTTGNTIYF
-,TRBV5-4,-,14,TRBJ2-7,TGTGCCAGCAGCCGGCGAGGGGGTAACAACGAGCAGTACTTC,CASSRRGGNNEQYF
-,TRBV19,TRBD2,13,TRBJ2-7,TGTGCCAGTAGTACTAGCGGTGGTTACGAGCAGTACTTC,CASSTSGGYEQYF
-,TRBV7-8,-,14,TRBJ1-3,TGTGCCAGCAGTCGGGGGAACTCTGGAAACACCATATATTTT,CASSRGNSGNTIYF
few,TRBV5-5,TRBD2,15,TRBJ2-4,TGTGCCAGCAGCTTGGGGACTAGCTGGATGAACATTCAGTACTTC,CASSLGTSWMNIQYF
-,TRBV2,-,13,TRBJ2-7,TGTGCCAGCAGTGGGGGGCACTCCTACGAGCAGTACTTC,CASSGGHSYEQYF
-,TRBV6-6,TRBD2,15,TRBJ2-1,TGTGCCAGCACCCCCGGACTAGCGGTCTACAATGAGCAGTTCTTC,CASTPGLAVYNEQFF
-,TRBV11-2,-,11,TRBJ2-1,TGTGCCAGCAGCTTAGCCCAGGGGCAGTTCTTC,CASSLAQGQFF
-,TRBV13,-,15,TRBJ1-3,TGTGCCAGCAGCCTGGATAGTTTTAAAACAAACACCATATATTTT,CASSLDSFKTNTIYF
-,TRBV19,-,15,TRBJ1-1,TGTGCCAGTAGTACCTCCCGACAGGCGAACACTGAAGCTTTCTTT,CASSTSRQANTEAFF
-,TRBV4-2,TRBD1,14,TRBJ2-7,TGTGCCAGCAGCCAGGGACAGGGTTCCTACGAGCAGTACTTC,CASSQGQGSYEQYF
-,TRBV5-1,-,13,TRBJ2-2,TGCGCCAGCAGCTTGGCACGGGCCGGGGAGCTGTTTTTT,CASSLARAGELFF